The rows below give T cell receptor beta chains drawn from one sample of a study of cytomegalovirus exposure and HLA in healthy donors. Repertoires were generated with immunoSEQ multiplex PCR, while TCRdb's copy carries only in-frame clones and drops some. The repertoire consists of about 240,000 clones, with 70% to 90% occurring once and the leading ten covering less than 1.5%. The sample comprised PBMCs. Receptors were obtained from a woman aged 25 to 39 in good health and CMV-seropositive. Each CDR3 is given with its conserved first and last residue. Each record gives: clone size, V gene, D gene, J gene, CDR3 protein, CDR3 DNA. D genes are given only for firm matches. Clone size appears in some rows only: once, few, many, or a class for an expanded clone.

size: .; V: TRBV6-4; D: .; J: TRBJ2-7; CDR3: CASSDSKGSSGVLSYEQYF; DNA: TGTGCCAGCAGTGACTCGAAAGGGTCTTCGGGAGTTTTGTCCTACGAGCAGTACTTC
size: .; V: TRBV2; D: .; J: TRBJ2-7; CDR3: CASSEFRVQNEQYF; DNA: TGTGCCAGCAGTGAATTCCGGGTCCAGAACGAGCAGTACTTC
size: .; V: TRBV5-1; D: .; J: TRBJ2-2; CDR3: CASSGGQSYTGELFF; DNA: TGCGCCAGCAGCGGCGGGCAGAGCTACACCGGGGAGCTGTTTTTT
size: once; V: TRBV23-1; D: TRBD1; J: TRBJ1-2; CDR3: CASTRQGERYGYTF; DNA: TGCGCCAGCACAAGACAGGGGGAGAGGTATGGCTACACCTTC
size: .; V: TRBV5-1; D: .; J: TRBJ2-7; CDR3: CASQESYEQYF; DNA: TGCGCCAGCCAGGAATCCTACGAGCAGTACTTC
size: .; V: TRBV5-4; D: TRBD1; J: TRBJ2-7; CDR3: CASSLEGAGLEQYF; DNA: TGTGCCAGCAGCTTGGAGGGGGCGGGTCTCGAGCAGTACTTC
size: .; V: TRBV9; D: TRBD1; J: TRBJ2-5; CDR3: CASSSSGQGIWETQYF; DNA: TGTGCCAGCAGCTCCTCGGGACAGGGAATATGGGAGACCCAGTACTTC
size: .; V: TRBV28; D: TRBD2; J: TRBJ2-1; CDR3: CASPPMGGGSYNEQFF; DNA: TGTGCCAGCCCCCCGATGGGGGGAGGGTCCTACAATGAGCAGTTCTTC
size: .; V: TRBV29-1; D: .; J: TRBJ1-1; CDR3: CSFGTRTASHTEAFF; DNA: TGCAGCTTTGGGACAAGGACGGCGTCCCACACTGAAGCTTTCTTT
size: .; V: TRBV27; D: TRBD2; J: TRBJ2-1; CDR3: CASSLWLAGGNEQFF; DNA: TGTGCCAGCAGTTTATGGCTAGCGGGAGGTAATGAGCAGTTCTTC
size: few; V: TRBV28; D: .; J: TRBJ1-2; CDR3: CASSLPGHPYGYTF; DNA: TGTGCCAGCAGTCTGCCGGGACACCCCTATGGCTACACCTTC
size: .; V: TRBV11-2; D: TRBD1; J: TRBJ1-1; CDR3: CASRKTGVNTEAFF; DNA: TGTGCCAGCAGAAAGACAGGGGTGAACACTGAAGCTTTCTTT
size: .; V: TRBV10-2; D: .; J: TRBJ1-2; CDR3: CASSEDRYYGYTF; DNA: TGCGCCAGCAGTGAAGACAGATACTATGGCTACACCTTC
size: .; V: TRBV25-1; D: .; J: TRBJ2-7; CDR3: CASSDGYYEQYF; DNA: TGTGCCAGCAGTGACGGTTACTACGAGCAGTACTTC
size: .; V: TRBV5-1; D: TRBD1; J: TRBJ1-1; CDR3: CASSFGDRDETFF; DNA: TGCGCCAGCAGCTTTGGGGACAGGGACGAGACTTTCTTT
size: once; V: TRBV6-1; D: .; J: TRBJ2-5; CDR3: CASSENYPGVQETQYF; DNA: TGTGCCAGCAGTGAAAACTACCCCGGAGTCCAAGAGACCCAGTACTTC